This entry concerns a single T cell receptor (beta chain). Its target is not known. The source of the sample is a study of cytomegalovirus exposure and HLA in healthy donors. Study-level background: The platform used for the 120 or so validation repertoires matched that of the roughly 700 first-cohort repertoires, a later analysis reported.

Study-level points and caveats: Cytomegalovirus association was assigned to under 200 TCR beta chains.

The CDR3 sequence is 14 residues long. The germline V gene has CDR1 SNHLY and CDR2 FYNNEI. J lost 6 bases, V lost 4 bases, and 6 bases had no gene match. The table came from immunoSEQ multiplex PCR; TCRdb's copy has only in-frame clones and leaves some out. The table lists fewer than 150,000 clones, more than 75% of them singletons. The donors were part of the validation cohort, which consisted of over a hundred subjects and was separate from the first cohort of under 850 subjects. This chain links TRBV2 with TRBJ2-7; 10 positions match TRBD1. Sequenced input: PBMCs. The TCR was taken from a man aged 18 to 29 in good health and CMV-seropositive. The CDR3 DNA is TGTGCCAGCAGTGTGACAGGGGGCCGGATCGAGCAGTACTTC. Its translation is CASSVTGGRIEQYF. The whole variable domain, filled in from reference TRBV2 and TRBJ2-7, reads EPEVTQTPSHQVTQMGQEVILRCVPISNHLYFYWYRQILGQKVEFLVSFYNNEISEKSEIFDDQFSVERPDGSNFTLKIRSTKLEDSAMYFCASSVTGGRIEQYFGPGTRLTVT.